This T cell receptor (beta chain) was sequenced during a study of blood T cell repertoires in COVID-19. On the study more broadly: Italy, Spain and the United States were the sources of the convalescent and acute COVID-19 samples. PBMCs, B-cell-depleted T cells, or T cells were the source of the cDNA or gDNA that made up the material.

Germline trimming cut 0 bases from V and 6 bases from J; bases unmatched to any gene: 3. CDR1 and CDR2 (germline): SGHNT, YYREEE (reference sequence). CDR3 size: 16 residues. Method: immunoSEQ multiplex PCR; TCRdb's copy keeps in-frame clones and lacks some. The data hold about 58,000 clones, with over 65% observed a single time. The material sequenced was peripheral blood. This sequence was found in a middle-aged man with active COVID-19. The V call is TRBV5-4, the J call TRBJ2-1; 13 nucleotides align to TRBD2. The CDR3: CASSLGGTSGINEQFF. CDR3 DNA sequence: TGTGCCAGCAGCTTGGGGGGGACTAGCGGGATCAATGAGCAGTTCTTC. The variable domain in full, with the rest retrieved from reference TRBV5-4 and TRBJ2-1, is ETGVTQSPTHLIKTRGQQVTLRCSSQSGHNTVSWYQQALGQGPQFIFQYYREEENGRGNFPPRFSGLQFPNYSSELNVNALELDDSALYLCASSLGGTSGINEQFFGPGTRLTVL.